Each of the 9 T cell receptor beta chains below was sequenced from the same sample in a study of spatial heterogeneity in lung cancer. Regarding time point: blood at routine non-recurrence follow-up after resection. TCRdb passed the 5' RACE reads through MiXCR, listing each CDR3 protein once. The table shows tens of thousands of distinct CDR3 sequences, with approximately 19% occurring only once. This specimen consisted of PBMCs, obtained at follow-up. These receptor sequences come from a male donor with early-stage non-small cell lung cancer.

This clonotype was counted a few times. The CDR3 here is CASSVGPRDSPQHF. CDR3 nucleotides: TGTGCCAGCAGCGTAGGTCCCAGGGATTCACCCCAGCATTTT. The chain couples TRBV9 to TRBJ1-5; perhaps TRBD1 as D (5 bases). The CDR3 extends over 14 amino acids. V lost 0 bases and J lost 10, with 14 bases in between. CDR1 and CDR2 (germline): SGDLS, YYNGEE.

This clonotype was counted a few times. The V gene is TRBV20-1, the J gene TRBJ2-7; D is possibly TRBD1 (5 bases). There are 12 residues in the CDR3. V was clipped by 4 bases and J by 3 bases, with 10 bases between them. Looked up from germline, CDR1 is DFQATT and CDR2 is SNEGSKA (reference sequence). CDR3 in amino acids: CSATGQIYEQYF. DNA of the CDR3: TGCAGTGCTACAGGGCAGATCTACGAGCAGTACTTC.

This clonotype was recorded a few times. This chain uses TRBV6-5 with TRBJ2-3; 12 positions match TRBD1. Germline loops: CDR1 MNHEY, CDR2 SVGAGI. The CDR3 length is 18 residues. The V segment lost 5 bases and the J segment 3 bases; nucleotides outside the gene matches: 12. The CDR3 loop is CASSLRDRGLFRTDTQYF. The CDR3 coding sequence is TGTGCCAGCAGTCTCCGGGACAGGGGGCTCTTTAGGACAGATACGCAGTATTTT.

Only a few counts were recorded for this clonotype. The chain combines TRBV12-3 or TRBV12-4 with TRBJ2-2, with 8 bases fitting TRBD1. The CDR3 is 13 amino acids. V was clipped by 8 bases and J by 9 bases; unmatched bases: 8. In DNA form, the CDR3 reads TGTGCCAGCGGGGCAGGGGGCTTGAGGGAGCTGTTTTTT. It encodes CASGAGGLRELFF.

This clonotype appeared a few times. The chain couples TRBV4-1 to TRBJ2-1, with D uncertain. The V and J ends lost 4 bases and 6 bases respectively, with 16 bases between them. Germline CDR1 reads MGHRA; CDR2 reads YSYEKL. The CDR3 has 15 residues. In nucleotides, the CDR3 is TGCGCCAGCAGCCCCTTAAGTAGGTTCATCAATGAGCAGTTCTTC. Translating it yields CASSPLSRFINEQFF.

This clonotype was recorded a few times. The J gene is TRBJ2-1, the V gene TRBV11-1; the match to TRBD1 covers 11 bases. This CDR3 contains 14 residues. With V trimmed by 5 bases and J by 7 bases, 4 bases remained unmatched. CDR1 is SGHAT, CDR2 FQDESV, per germline (reference sequence). CDR3 in DNA: TGTGCCAGCAGCCCAGGACAGGGGGCGAATGAGCAGTTCTTC. It codes for CASSPGQGANEQFF.

This clonotype has ten or more counts. This chain joins TRBV28 and TRBJ2-5, with 8 bases fitting TRBD1. This CDR3 has 14 amino acids. V was pared by 6 bases and J by 4 bases, with 7 bases of the junction left unmatched. Germline CDR1 and CDR2: MDHEN and SYDVKM. DNA for the CDR3: TGTGCCAGCAGCCGACGGACAGGGCGAGAGACCCAGTACTTC. This translates into CASSRRTGRETQYF.

This clonotype was counted many times. The chain has TRBV24-1 and TRBJ2-1; TRBD2 matches 10 bases. The CDR3 totals 16 residues. Germline V CDR1 and CDR2: KGHDR, SFDVKD. V shed 9 bases and J 9 bases; nucleotides not matched to a gene: 16. The CDR3 spells CATGGGATSGSREQFF. In nucleotides, the CDR3 is TGTGCCACCGGGGGAGGCGCGACTAGCGGGTCCCGTGAGCAGTTCTTC.

This clonotype has at least ten counts. Relative to the germline gene, one junction end is altered; a read error may explain this. The chain is built from TRBV5-1 and TRBJ1-1; D uncertain. From germline, CDR1 is SGHRS and CDR2 YFSETQ. CDR3 length equals 14 residues. DNA for the CDR3: TGCGCCAGCAGCTTACAGACGGGGAACTCTGAAGCTTTCTTT. Its protein is CASSLQTGNSEAFF.